This T cell receptor (beta chain) was identified during a study of T cell changes during pregnancy in multiple sclerosis. Using immunoSEQ multiplex PCR, the repertoire was profiled, and TCRdb retains in-frame clones only, with some absent. The data contain tens of thousands of clones, roughly 92% of them singletons. V was pared by 5 bases and J by 6 bases, with 20 bases between. Per germline, CDR1 LNHDA and CDR2 SQIVND (reference sequence). The CDR3 is 15 residues long. The chain employs TRBV19 and TRBJ2-7; D might be TRBD2 (6 bases). This sequence originates from a female donor in good health, enrolled as a control in a pregnancy study. This sample comprised CD8+ T cells from peripheral blood mononuclear cells, obtained in the third trimester of pregnancy. The DNA of the CDR3 is TGTGCCAGTAGTCCGTACCCGGGGGTCCAACCCGAGCAGTACTTC. Amino acids: CASSPYPGVQPEQYF.